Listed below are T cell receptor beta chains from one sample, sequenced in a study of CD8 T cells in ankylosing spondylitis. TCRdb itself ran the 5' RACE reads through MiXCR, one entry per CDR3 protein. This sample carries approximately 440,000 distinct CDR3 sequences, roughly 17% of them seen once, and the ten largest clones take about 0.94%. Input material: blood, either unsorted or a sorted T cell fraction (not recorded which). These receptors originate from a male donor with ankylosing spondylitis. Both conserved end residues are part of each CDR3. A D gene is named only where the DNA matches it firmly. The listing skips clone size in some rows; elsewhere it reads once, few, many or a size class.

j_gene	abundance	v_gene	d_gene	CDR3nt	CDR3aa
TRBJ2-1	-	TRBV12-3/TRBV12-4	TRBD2	TGTGCCAGCAGTTTCGCCCCACTAGCGGGGGCCTACAATGAGCAGTTCTTC	CASSFAPLAGAYNEQFF
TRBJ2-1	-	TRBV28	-	TGTGCCAGCAGTTTGTTCGAGAAGGCCTACAATGAGCAGTTCTTC	CASSLFEKAYNEQFF
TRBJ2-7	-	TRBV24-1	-	TGTGCCACCAGTGATCCGGACGTAGGGGCCGCGTGCTGCGAGCAGTACTTC	CATSDPDVGAACCEQYF
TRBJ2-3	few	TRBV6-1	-	TGTGCCAGCAGTAAGGCCCGAAGCACAGATACGCAGTATTTT	CASSKARSTDTQYF
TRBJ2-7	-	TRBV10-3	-	TGTGCCATTTCGGGCACCCACTACGAGCAGTACTTC	CAISGTHYEQYF
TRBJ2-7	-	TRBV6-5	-	TGTGCCAGCAGTTACGCAGGCCACGAGCAGTACTTC	CASSYAGHEQYF
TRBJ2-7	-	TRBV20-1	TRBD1	TGCAGTGCTCCGTACACGCCGGGACAGGGCGACGAGCAGTACTTC	CSAPYTPGQGDEQYF
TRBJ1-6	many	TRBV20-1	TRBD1	TGCAGTGCACTCGACAGGGGGCGATCCTATAATTCACCCCTCCACTTT	CSALDRGRSYNSPLHF
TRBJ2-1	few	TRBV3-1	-	TGTGCCAGCAACCATGCCGGGGCTTACAATGAGCAGTTCTTC	CASNHAGAYNEQFF
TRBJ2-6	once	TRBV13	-	TGTGCCAGCAGCCCGAGGGGCGTTGGGGCCAACGTCCTGACTTTC	CASSPRGVGANVLTF
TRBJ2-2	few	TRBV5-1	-	TGCGCCAGCAGCCCGGAGGGGGAACCCACCGGGGAGCTGTTTTTT	CASSPEGEPTGELFF
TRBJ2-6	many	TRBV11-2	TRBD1	TGTGCCAGCAGCCCGGGACAGGGGGCACCTATTCAGACCAACGTCCTGACTTTC	CASSPGQGAPIQTNVLTF
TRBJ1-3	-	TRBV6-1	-	TGTGCCAGCAGTGAACACGGGGGCTCTGGAAACACCATATATTTT	CASSEHGGSGNTIYF
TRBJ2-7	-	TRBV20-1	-	TGCAGTGCTAGAGAAAGAGGCTACGAGCAGTACTTC	CSARERGYEQYF
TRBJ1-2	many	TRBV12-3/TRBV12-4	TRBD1	TGTGCCAGCAGCTGGACAGGGGGAGTCACCTTC	CASSWTGGVTF
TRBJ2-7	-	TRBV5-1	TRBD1	TGCGCCAGTGGACCACAGGGGGCCTACGAGCAGTACTTC	CASGPQGAYEQYF
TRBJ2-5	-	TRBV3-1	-	TGTGCCAGCAGCCTCCAGGGGACCAACGTGGACTTC	CASSLQGTNVDF
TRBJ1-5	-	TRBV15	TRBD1	TGTGCCACCAGCACCCTCGGACAGGGCAATCAGCCCCAGCATTTT	CATSTLGQGNQPQHF
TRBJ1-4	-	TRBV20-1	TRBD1	TGCAGTGCAGGGACAGGGGTTGAAAAACTGTTTTTT	CSAGTGVEKLFF
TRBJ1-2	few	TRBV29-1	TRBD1	TGCAGCGCAGACAGGGGGTATGGCTACACCTTC	CSADRGYGYTF
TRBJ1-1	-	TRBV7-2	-	TGTGCCAGCAGCGTCCGGAGGAACACTGAAGCTTTCTTT	CASSVRRNTEAFF
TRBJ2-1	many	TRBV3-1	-	TGTGCCAGCAGCCAATTGGGGGGAGAGCAGTTCTTC	CASSQLGGEQFF
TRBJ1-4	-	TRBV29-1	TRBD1	TGCAGCGTTAAGGGACAGGGACAAGAAAAACTGTTTTTT	CSVKGQGQEKLFF
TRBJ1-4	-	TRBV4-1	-	TGCGCCAGCAGCCGATATGACAGGAATGAAAAACTGTTTTTT	CASSRYDRNEKLFF
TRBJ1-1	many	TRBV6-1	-	TGTGCCAGCAGTGTAGGGGGGGGGAACACTGAAGCTTTCTTT	CASSVGGGNTEAFF
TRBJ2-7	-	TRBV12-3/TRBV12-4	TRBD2	TGTGCCAGCAGTTCGGGGACTAGCGGGTACCGGCAGTACTTC	CASSSGTSGYRQYF
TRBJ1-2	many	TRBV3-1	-	TGTGCCAGCAGCCAGAGACAGAGGGATGGCTACACCTTC	CASSQRQRDGYTF
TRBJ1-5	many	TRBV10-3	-	TGTGCCACCATGGGGGACGGAAATAGCAATCAGCCCCAGCATTTT	CATMGDGNSNQPQHF
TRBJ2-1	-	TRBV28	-	TGTGCCAGCAGTTTGATTCGGGCCACAAATGAGCAGTTCTTC	CASSLIRATNEQFF
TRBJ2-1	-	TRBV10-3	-	TGTGCCATCCCTCAGGGGAGCATAAACAATGAGCAGTTCTTC	CAIPQGSINNEQFF
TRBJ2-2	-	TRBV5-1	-	TGCGCCAGCAGCTTGGTGTCCGGGGGGCTCGTCGGGGAGCTGTTTTTT	CASSLVSGGLVGELFF
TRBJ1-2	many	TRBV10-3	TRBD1	TGTGCCATCAGTGACTCTTTGGGGACAGGGGGCAAAGGCTACACCTTC	CAISDSLGTGGKGYTF
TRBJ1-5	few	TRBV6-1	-	TGTGCCAGCAGTGGGGACGGCGGCAATCAGCCCCAGCATTTT	CASSGDGGNQPQHF
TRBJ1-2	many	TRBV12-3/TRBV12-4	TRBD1	TGTGCCAGCAGTTCGGGGACAGGCCAAACTAACTATGGCTACACCTTC	CASSSGTGQTNYGYTF
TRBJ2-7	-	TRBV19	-	TGTGCCAGTAGTATAGAGGGGACGCGGGATCACGAGCAGTACTTC	CASSIEGTRDHEQYF
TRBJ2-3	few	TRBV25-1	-	TGTGCCAGCAGTGAAAGGGGATCCAGCACAGATACGCAGTATTTT	CASSERGSSTDTQYF
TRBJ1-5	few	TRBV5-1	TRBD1	TGCGCCAGCAGCCAGACAGGGTTCGGTCAGCCCCAGCATTTT	CASSQTGFGQPQHF
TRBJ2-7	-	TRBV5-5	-	TGTGCCAGCAGCTTGGTCTTGCGGTACTACGAGCAGTACTTC	CASSLVLRYYEQYF
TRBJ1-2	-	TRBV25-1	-	TGTGCCAGCAGTGGGACTGGGTGGTATGGCTACACCTTC	CASSGTGWYGYTF
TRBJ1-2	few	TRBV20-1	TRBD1	TGCAGTGCTAGAGCGAGGACCGGGACAGGGACTGATAACTATGGCTACACCTTC	CSARARTGTGTDNYGYTF
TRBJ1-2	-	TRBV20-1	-	TGCAGTGCCCGGGACATCCTAAACAACTATGGCTACACCTTC	CSARDILNNYGYTF
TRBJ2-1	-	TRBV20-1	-	TGCAGTGCTAGTCTTCTAGCCGACAATGAGCAGTTCTTC	CSASLLADNEQFF
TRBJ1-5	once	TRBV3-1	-	TGTGCCAGCAGCCAAGCCCAGGGAGAGCAGCCCCAGCATTTT	CASSQAQGEQPQHF
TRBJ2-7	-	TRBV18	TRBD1	TGTGCCAGCTCATTGTCCGGGACAGGGGACGAGCAGTACTTC	CASSLSGTGDEQYF
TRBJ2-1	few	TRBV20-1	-	TGCAGTGCTAGAGACCCCGGGACCCAGATGTCGAATGAGCAGTTCTTC	CSARDPGTQMSNEQFF
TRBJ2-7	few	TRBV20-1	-	TGCAGTGCTAGTTCCCCTACCTCCTACGAGCAGTACTTC	CSASSPTSYEQYF
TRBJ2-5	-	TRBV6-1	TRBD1	TGTGCCAGCAGTGAAGGGGACAGGTTGCAAGAGACCCAGTACTTC	CASSEGDRLQETQYF
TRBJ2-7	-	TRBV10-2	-	TGCGCCAGCCATAATTCCTACGAGCAGTACTTC	CASHNSYEQYF